These 13 T cell receptor beta chains share one sample of origin, sequenced in a study of shared clonotypes between healthy human individuals. Clones were sequenced by immunoSEQ multiplex PCR, and TCRdb holds only the in-frame ones, with some missing. This table has more than 2 million clones, about 94% appearing once. The sequenced sample consisted of naive CD4+ T cells sorted from blood. Sample subset: CD45RA+ positively selected. All receptors come from a man between 18 and 35 years old in good health.

The gene calls are TRBV5-4 and TRBJ1-1; D call uncertain. The germline CDR1 and CDR2 sequences are SGHNT and YYREEE (reference sequence). The CDR3 length is 15 residues. V lost 0 bases to trimming and J lost 2 bases, with 11 bases between them. The CDR3 reads CASSLEGNVNTEAFF. CDR3 in DNA: TGTGCCAGCAGCTTGGAAGGGAACGTAAACACTGAAGCTTTCTTT.

Regarding this clone: The germline gene is not matched at one end of the junction; a read error may be the cause. The CDR3 DNA is TGTGCCAGCAGCGTTTCCGGGGCTAACGAAAAACTGTTTTTT. This sequence encodes CASSVSGANEKLFF. This chain links TRBV9 with TRBJ1-4, with D maybe TRBD1 (5 bases). The CDR3 has 14 amino acids. In germline, CDR1 is SGDLS, CDR2 YYNGEE. The entire variable domain, with the rest obtained from reference TRBV9 and TRBJ1-4, is as follows: DSGVTQTPKHLITATGQRVTLRCSPRSGDLSVYWYQQSLDQGLQFLIQYYNGEERAKGNILERFSAQQFPDLHSELNLSSLELGDSALYFCASSVSGANEKLFFGSGTQLSVL.

The CDR3 DNA reads as TGTGCCTGGAGTCCCCGACAGGGAAGTTCACCCCTCCACTTT. The encoded protein is CAWSPRQGSSPLHF. The chain carries TRBV30 and TRBJ1-6, with TRBD1 identical over 7 bases. The CDR3 runs to 14 residues. The J segment lost 9 bases and the V segment lost 2 bases, leaving 7 bases of the junction unmatched. Germline V gives CDR1 GTSNPN, CDR2 SVGIG (reference sequence).

This clone was recorded once. V gene TRBV5-4 combines with J gene TRBJ1-2; D is possibly TRBD1 (5 bases). The CDR3 is 15 amino acids. The V gene's germline CDR1 is SGHNT and CDR2 YYREEE (reference sequence). Trimming left V 4 bases short and J 4 bases short, with 17 bases between. This CDR3 is CASSRGLGPVYGYTF. The CDR3 nucleotides read TGTGCCAGCAGCCGGGGTCTGGGACCCGTCTATGGCTACACCTTC.

J is TRBJ1-2 and V is TRBV2; D unresolved. The germline V and J ends were trimmed by 1 base and 8 bases, with 11 bases remaining between them. This CDR3 has 13 residues. Germline V lookup: CDR1 SNHLY, CDR2 FYNNEI. CDR3 sequence reads: CASSEVWPGGYTF. As DNA, the CDR3 is TGTGCCAGCAGTGAAGTTTGGCCGGGCGGCTACACCTTC. The full variable domain, with the rest looked up from reference TRBV2 and TRBJ1-2, is EPEVTQTPSHQVTQMGQEVILRCVPISNHLYFYWYRQILGQKVEFLVSFYNNEISEKSEIFDDQFSVERPDGSNFTLKIRSTKLEDSAMYFCASSEVWPGGYTFGSGTRLTVV.

The chain has TRBV5-1 and TRBJ1-4; TRBD1 matches at 9 bases. The germline CDR1 and CDR2 sequences are SGHRS and YFSETQ. The CDR3 covers 15 residues. The V and J ends lost 5 bases and 7 bases, in that order; junction bases with no gene match: 9. CDR3 amino acids: CASSSLGQGGEKLFF. CDR3 nucleotides: TGCGCCAGCAGTTCTCTGGGACAGGGTGGTGAAAAACTGTTTTTT.

The chain is built from TRBV27 and TRBJ1-2, with D possibly matching TRBD1 (5 bases). The V gene lost 4 bases and the J gene lost 3 bases, with 9 bases spanning the gap. This CDR3 is 13 amino acids long. Germline CDR1 reads MNHEY; CDR2 reads SMNVEV (reference sequence). CDR3 nucleotide sequence: TGTGCCAGCAGTTATGGCAGGGACTATGGCTACACCTTC. Encoded protein: CASSYGRDYGYTF.

V gene TRBV29-1 combines with J gene TRBJ2-2; perhaps TRBD1 as D (6 bases). Trimming took off 6 bases at V and 2 bases at J, with 13 bases between the two ends. The CDR3 sequence is 14 residues long. Germline lookup yields CDR1 SQVTM and CDR2 ANQGSEA. The CDR3 loop reads CSVLQGINTGELFF. In DNA, the CDR3 is TGCAGCGTCCTACAGGGAATCAACACCGGGGAGCTGTTTTTT.

The chain uses TRBV27 and TRBJ1-2; D may be TRBD1 (6 bases). The ends were cut back, 3 bases at V and 8 bases at J, with 16 bases in the middle. This CDR3 has 14 amino acids. Germline V gene data show CDR1 as MNHEY and CDR2 as SMNVEV (reference sequence). The CDR3: CASSFVGGQRGYTF. The CDR3 DNA reads TGTGCCAGCAGTTTTGTAGGGGGGCAGAGGGGCTACACCTTC.

This clone is a singleton in its sample. J is TRBJ2-2 and V is TRBV5-6; maybe TRBD2 (5 bases). Trimming took 4 bases from V and 1 from J, leaving 14 bases between them. The CDR3 runs 16 residues. Germline-derived CDR1 and CDR2 are SGHDT and YYEEEE. CDR3 DNA: TGTGCCAGCAGCCAAGAGGACTGGAAGAACACCGGGGAGCTGTTTTTT. Protein: CASSQEDWKNTGELFF.

The chain has TRBV4-3 and TRBJ1-4; 7 nucleotides match TRBD1. CDR3 size: 19 residues. CDR1 is LGHNA, CDR2 YSLEER, per germline. V shed 0 bases, J shed 0 bases, and the junction held 10 bases outside the gene matches. CDR3 protein: CASSQDIGRGEATNEKLFF. The DNA for the CDR3 is TGCGCCAGCAGCCAAGATATCGGCAGGGGGGAAGCAACTAATGAAAAACTGTTTTTT.

This chain links TRBV10-1 with TRBJ2-2; the D gene is possibly TRBD2 (5 bases). Trimming took 0 bases from V and 5 from J, leaving 19 bases between them. This CDR3 spans 18 amino acids. The germline V gene encodes CDR1 WNHNN and CDR2 SYGVQD (reference sequence). DNA of the CDR3: TGCGCCAGCAGTGAGTCATCACTCTCCGGGCGAGGGACCGGGGAGCTGTTTTTT. Protein: CASSESSLSGRGTGELFF.

The chain couples TRBV28 to TRBJ1-2, with 7 nucleotides matching TRBD1. V lost 4 bases, J lost 1 base, and 6 bases stayed unmatched. CDR1 and CDR2 from the germline V gene are MDHEN and SYDVKM. The CDR3 loop spans 15 amino acids. The CDR3: CASSYPGTVNYGYTF. The DNA for the CDR3 is TGTGCCAGCAGTTACCCGGGGACAGTTAACTATGGCTACACCTTC.